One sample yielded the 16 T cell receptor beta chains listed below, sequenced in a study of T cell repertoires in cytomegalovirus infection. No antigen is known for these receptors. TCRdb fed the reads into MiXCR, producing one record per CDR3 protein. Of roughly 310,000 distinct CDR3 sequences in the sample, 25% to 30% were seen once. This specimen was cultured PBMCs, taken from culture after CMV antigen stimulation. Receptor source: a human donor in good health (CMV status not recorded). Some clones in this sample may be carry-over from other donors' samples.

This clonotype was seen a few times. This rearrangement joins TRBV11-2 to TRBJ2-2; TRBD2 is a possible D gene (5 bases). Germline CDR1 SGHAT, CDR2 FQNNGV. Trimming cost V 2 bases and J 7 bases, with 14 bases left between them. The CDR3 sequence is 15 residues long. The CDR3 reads CASSLLRGGNGELFF. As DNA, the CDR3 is TGTGCCAGCAGCTTACTCCGAGGAGGAAACGGGGAGCTGTTTTTT. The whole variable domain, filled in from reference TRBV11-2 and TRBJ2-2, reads EAGVAQSPRYKIIEKRQSVAFWCNPISGHATLYWYQQILGQGPKLLIQFQNNGVVDDSQLPKDRFSAERLKGVDSTLKIQPAKLEDSAVYLCASSLLRGGNGELFFGEGSRLTVL.

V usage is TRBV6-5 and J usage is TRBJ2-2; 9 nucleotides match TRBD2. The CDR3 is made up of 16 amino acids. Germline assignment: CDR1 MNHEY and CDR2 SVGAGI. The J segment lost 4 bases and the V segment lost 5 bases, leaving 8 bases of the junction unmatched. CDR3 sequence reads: CASSDSGRGVTGELFF. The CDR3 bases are TGTGCCAGCAGTGATAGCGGGAGAGGGGTCACCGGGGAGCTGTTTTTT.

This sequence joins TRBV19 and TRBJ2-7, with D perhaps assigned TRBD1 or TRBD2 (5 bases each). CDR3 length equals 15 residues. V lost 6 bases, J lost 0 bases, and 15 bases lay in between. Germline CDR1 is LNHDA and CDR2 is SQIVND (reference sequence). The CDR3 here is CASSPGTTISYEQYF. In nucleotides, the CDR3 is TGTGCCAGTAGCCCCGGGACCACCATCTCCTACGAGCAGTACTTC.

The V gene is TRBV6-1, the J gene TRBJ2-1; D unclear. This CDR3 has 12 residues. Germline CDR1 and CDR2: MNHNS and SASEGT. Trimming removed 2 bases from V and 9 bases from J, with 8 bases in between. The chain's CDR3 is CASSENGSEQFF. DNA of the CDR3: TGTGCCAGCAGTGAAAACGGATCTGAGCAGTTCTTC.

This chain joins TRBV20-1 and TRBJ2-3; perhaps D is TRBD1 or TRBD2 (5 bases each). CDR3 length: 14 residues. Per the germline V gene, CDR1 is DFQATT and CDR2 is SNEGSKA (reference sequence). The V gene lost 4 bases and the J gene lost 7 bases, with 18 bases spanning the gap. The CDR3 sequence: CSATSGTLRNTQYF. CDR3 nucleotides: TGCAGTGCTACTTCCGGGACGCTAAGAAATACGCAGTATTTT.

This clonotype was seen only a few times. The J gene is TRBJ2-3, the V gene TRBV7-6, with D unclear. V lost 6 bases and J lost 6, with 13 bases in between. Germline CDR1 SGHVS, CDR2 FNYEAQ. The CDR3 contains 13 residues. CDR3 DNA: TGTGCCAGCAGTTTATTGCCCCGTGATACGCAGTATTTT. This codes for CASSLLPRDTQYF.

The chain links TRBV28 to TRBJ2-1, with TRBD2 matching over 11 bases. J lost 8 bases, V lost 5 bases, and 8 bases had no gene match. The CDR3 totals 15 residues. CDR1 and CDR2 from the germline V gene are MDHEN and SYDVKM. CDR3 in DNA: TGTGCCAGCAGTCCACCACCACTAGCGGGAGATGAGCAGTTCTTC. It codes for CASSPPPLAGDEQFF.

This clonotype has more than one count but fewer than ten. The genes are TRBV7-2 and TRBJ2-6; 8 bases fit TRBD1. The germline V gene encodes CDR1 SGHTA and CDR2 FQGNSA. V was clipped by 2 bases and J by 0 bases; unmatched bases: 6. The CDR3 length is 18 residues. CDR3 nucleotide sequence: TGTGCCAGCAGCTTAAGCCGGACAGGGTTCTCTGGGGCCAACGTCCTGACTTTC. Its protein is CASSLSRTGFSGANVLTF.

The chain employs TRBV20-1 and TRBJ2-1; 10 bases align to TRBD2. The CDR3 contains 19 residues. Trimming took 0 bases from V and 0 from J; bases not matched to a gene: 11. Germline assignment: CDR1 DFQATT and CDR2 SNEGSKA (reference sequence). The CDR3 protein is CSARDPGLAWLSSYNEQFF. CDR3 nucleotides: TGCAGTGCTAGAGATCCGGGACTAGCGTGGCTGAGCTCCTACAATGAGCAGTTCTTC.

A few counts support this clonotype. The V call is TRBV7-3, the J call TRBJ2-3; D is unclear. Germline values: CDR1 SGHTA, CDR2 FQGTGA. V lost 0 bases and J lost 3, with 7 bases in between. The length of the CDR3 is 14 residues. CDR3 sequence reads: CASSLTAVTDTQYF. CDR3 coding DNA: TGTGCCAGCAGCTTAACGGCGGTGACAGATACGCAGTATTTT.

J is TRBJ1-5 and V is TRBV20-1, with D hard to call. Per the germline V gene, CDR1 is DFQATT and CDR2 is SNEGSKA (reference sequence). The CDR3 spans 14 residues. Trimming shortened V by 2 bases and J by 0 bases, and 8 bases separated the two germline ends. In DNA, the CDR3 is TGCAGTGCTAGACCCGGTGGTAGCAATCAGCCCCAGCATTTT. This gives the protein CSARPGGSNQPQHF.

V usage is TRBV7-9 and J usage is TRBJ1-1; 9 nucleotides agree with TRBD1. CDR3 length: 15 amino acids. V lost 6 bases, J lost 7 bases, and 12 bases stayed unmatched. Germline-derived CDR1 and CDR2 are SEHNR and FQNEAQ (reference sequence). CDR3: CASSHGQGRYGEAFF. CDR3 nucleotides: TGTGCCAGCAGTCACGGACAGGGGAGGTATGGTGAAGCTTTCTTT.

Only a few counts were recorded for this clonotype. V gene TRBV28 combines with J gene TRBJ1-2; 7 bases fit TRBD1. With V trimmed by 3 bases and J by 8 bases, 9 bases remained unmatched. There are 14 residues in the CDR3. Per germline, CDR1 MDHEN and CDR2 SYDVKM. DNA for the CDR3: TGTGCCAGCAGTTTTATGAGGGGGCGGTTGGGCTACACCTTC. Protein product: CASSFMRGRLGYTF.

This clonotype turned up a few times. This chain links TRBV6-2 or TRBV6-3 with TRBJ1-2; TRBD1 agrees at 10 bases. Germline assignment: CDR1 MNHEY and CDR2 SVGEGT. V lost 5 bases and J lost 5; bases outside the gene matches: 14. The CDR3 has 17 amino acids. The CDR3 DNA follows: TGTGCCAGCAGTACCCCCGGGACAGGGGTCGGGAGGTATGGCTACACCTTC. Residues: CASSTPGTGVGRYGYTF.

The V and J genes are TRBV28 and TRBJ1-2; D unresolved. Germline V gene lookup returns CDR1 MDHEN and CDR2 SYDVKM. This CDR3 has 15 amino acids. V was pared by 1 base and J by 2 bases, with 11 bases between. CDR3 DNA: TGTGCCAGCAGTTTATTCCGGTTACCCAACTATGGCTACACCTTC. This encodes CASSLFRLPNYGYTF.

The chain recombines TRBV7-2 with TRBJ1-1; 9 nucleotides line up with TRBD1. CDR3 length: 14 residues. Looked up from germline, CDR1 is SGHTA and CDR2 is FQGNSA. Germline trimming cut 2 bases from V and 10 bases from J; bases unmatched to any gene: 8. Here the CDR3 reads CASSLQGQGTGAFF. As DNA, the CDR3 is TGTGCCAGCAGCTTACAAGGACAGGGGACCGGAGCTTTCTTT.